This TCR beta chain emerged from a study of siplizumab effects on memory and regulatory T cells. The repertoire was sequenced with immunoSEQ multiplex PCR; TCRdb's copy has only in-frame clones and lacks some. The sample includes roughly 100,000 clones, about 94% of them seen just once. There are 13 residues in the CDR3. Germline-derived CDR1 and CDR2 are MDHEN and SYDVKM. The V end lost 5 bases, the J end lost 6 bases, and 14 bases lay between the germline ends. Study results and limitations: Treg-derived clones made up an average of around 75% of mappable alloreactive CD4+ clones with siplizumab and 26.9% in controls. Proliferating clones, CD4+ or CD8+, lacked an assignable naive or memory phenotype in roughly 80-96% of cases. Greater diversity than memory cells seemed evident in naive T cells, which also appeared to be major alloresponse contributors. Proliferating Tregs taken from siplizumab cultures were not shown to have a confirmed suppressive function.

Details on this clone: Antigen specificity is unknown.

Sample: CD4+ T cells sorted from blood. The V gene is TRBV28, the J gene TRBJ2-7, with D tentatively TRBD1 (6 bases). This TCR was recovered from a human donor in good health. The CDR3 coding sequence is TGTGCCAGCAGTACGGACAGACGGGGCGAGCAGTACTTC. This encodes CASSTDRRGEQYF.